The 5 T cell receptor beta chains below come from one sample, sequenced in a study of blood T cells in healthy people across ages. Alongside a J-beta primer mix, a sample-barcoded 5' primer served in a second PCR lasting about 7 to 11 cycles. TCRdb redid the calling of the 5' RACE reads with MiXCR, one entry per CDR3 protein. The sample carries 730,000 or so distinct CDR3 sequences, roughly 43% recorded once. What was sequenced was blood. The receptors shown here come from a woman aged 55 to 70 in good health.

This clonotype appeared a few times. This chain connects TRBV3-1 to TRBJ2-7, with TRBD1 matching over 7 bases. CDR1 is LGHDT, CDR2 YNNKEL, per germline (reference sequence). The CDR3 runs 12 residues. The junction had 8 bases not matched to a gene; V was cut back by 8 bases and J by 7 bases. The CDR3 here is CASGKQGREQYF. As DNA, the CDR3 is TGTGCCAGCGGTAAACAGGGGCGAGAGCAGTACTTC.

The chain employs TRBV18 and TRBJ2-6; 8 bases agree with TRBD1. The germline gives CDR1 KGHSH, CDR2 LQKENI. V trimming: 2 bases; J trimming: 0 bases; junction bases outside the gene matches: 3. This CDR3 is built from 17 residues. The CDR3 DNA reads TGTGCCAGCTCACCAGGGGACAGGTACTCTGGGGCCAACGTCCTGACTTTC. It specifies CASSPGDRYSGANVLTF. Supplemented by reference TRBV18 and TRBJ2-6, the full variable domain reads NAGVMQNPRHLVRRRGQEARLRCSPMKGHSHVYWYRQLPEEGLKFMVYLQKENIIDESGMPKERFSAEFPKEGPSILRIQQVVRGDSAAYFCASSPGDRYSGANVLTFGAGSRLTVL.

This clonotype was recorded at least ten times. The gene calls are TRBV5-1 and TRBJ2-7, with 7 bases fitting TRBD2. V lost 0 bases and J lost 4; bases outside the gene matches: 4. Germline CDR1 reads SGHRS; CDR2 reads YFSETQ. The CDR3 has 14 residues. The CDR3 reads CASSLAGEGYEQYF. The CDR3 nucleotides read TGCGCCAGCAGCTTGGCGGGGGAGGGTTACGAGCAGTACTTC. Looking up the rest from reference TRBV5-1 and TRBJ2-7 gives the full variable domain: KAGVTQTPRYLIKTRGQQVTLSCSPISGHRSVSWYQQTPGQGLQFLFEYFSETQRNKGNFPGRFSGRQFSNSRSEMNVSTLELGDSALYLCASSLAGEGYEQYFGPGTRLTVT.

Regarding this clonotype: A junction boundary mismatches the germline segment, possibly from a read error. CDR3 nucleotides: TGTGCCAGCAGCCGGGACTCTCCACAACACTTC. Its protein product is CASSRDSPQHF. This chain links TRBV5-6 with TRBJ2-5; tentative D call: TRBD2 (6 bases). Germline loops: CDR1 SGHDT, CDR2 YYEEEE. This CDR3 region has 11 residues.

The CDR3: CASSQDEGGLTYEQYF. The CDR3 DNA sequence: TGTGCCAGCAGCCAAGATGAGGGGGGATTAACCTACGAGCAGTACTTC. This rearrangement joins TRBV3-1 to TRBJ2-7; the D call may be TRBD1 or TRBD2 (6 bases each). Germline V gene sequence: CDR1 LGHDT, CDR2 YNNKEL (reference sequence). V was pared by 0 bases and J by 2 bases, with 14 bases between. CDR3 length: 16 amino acids.